These 27 T cell receptor beta chains were sequenced from one sample in a study of T cell responses to AZD1222 COVID-19 vaccine. Profiled with immunoSEQ multiplex PCR; TCRdb holds only in-frame clones, not every one. Here the sample spans about 150,000 clones, around nine tenths being singletons. The sequenced sample was peripheral blood, obtained after recovery from COVID-19. The source of these receptors is an adult who had recovered from COVID-19.

The V gene is TRBV18, the J gene TRBJ1-2, with 8 bases identical to TRBD1. Trimming removed 8 bases from V and 5 bases from J; junction bases left unmatched: 7. CDR1 KGHSH and CDR2 LQKENI come from the germline V gene. The CDR3 totals 13 residues. Here the CDR3 reads CASTQDRGYGYTF. Written as DNA, the CDR3 is TGTGCCAGCACCCAAGACAGGGGTTATGGCTACACCTTC.

V gene TRBV27 combines with J gene TRBJ2-5; TRBD2 agrees at 11 bases. The CDR3 has 17 residues. Per the germline V gene, CDR1 is MNHEY and CDR2 is SMNVEV (reference sequence). V was pared by 5 bases and J by 3 bases, with 11 bases of the junction left unmatched. The CDR3 DNA reads as TGTGCCAGCAGTCTTAATCCATCGACTAGCGGGGAAGAGACCCAGTACTTC. Translated: CASSLNPSTSGEETQYF.

The chain recombines TRBV24-1 with TRBJ1-2; 10 positions match TRBD1. The CDR3 is made up of 18 amino acids. CDR1 is KGHDR and CDR2 is SFDVKD in the germline V gene. Trimming removed 4 bases from V and 4 bases from J; junction bases left unmatched: 14. The CDR3 nucleotides are TGTGCCACCAGTGACTCGACGTGGACAGGGGGAGGTGGCTATGGCTACACCTTC. As protein: CATSDSTWTGGGGYGYTF.

The chain carries TRBV19 and TRBJ1-3; D unclear. The ends were cut back, 6 bases at V and 0 bases at J, with 6 bases in the middle. Looked up from germline, CDR1 is LNHDA and CDR2 is SQIVND (reference sequence). The CDR3 covers 13 residues. The CDR3 region is CASRRLSGNTIYF. The CDR3 DNA reads TGTGCCAGTAGACGCCTCTCTGGAAACACCATATATTTT.

The gene calls are TRBV11-2 and TRBJ2-7, with D possibly matching TRBD1 (5 bases). This CDR3 is built from 12 residues. V gave up 5 bases and J gave up 4 bases, with 9 bases separating them. Germline CDR1 reads SGHAT; CDR2 reads FQNNGV. The CDR3 DNA reads TGTGCCAGCAGCCAGGCAGGGTACGAGCAGTACTTC. This sequence encodes CASSQAGYEQYF.

The CDR3 bases are TGTGTCTCAACTTGGGGACAGGATCCCTCCTACGAGCAGTACTTC. It specifies CVSTWGQDPSYEQYF. The chain joins TRBV7-9 to TRBJ2-7; the match to TRBD1 covers 8 bases. The CDR3 has 15 amino acids. CDR1 SEHNR and CDR2 FQNEAQ come from the germline V gene (reference sequence).

This chain connects TRBV19 to TRBJ1-5, with 11 bases identical to TRBD1. Germline trimming cut 11 bases from V and 4 bases from J; bases unmatched to any gene: 10. Germline values: CDR1 LNHDA, CDR2 SQIVND (reference sequence). This CDR3 contains 15 residues. The CDR3 DNA reads as TGTGCCTGTTCAAACCGGGACAGGGGGAATCAGCCCCAGCATTTT. Its translation: CACSNRDRGNQPQHF.

The rearrangement joins TRBV28 to TRBJ2-7; TRBD1 might be the D (5 bases). The CDR3 covers 12 residues. Deletions cut 7 bases from V and 3 bases from J, with 10 bases between. Germline V gene data show CDR1 as MDHEN and CDR2 as SYDVKM. CDR3 sequence reads: CASTTDSYEQYF. The CDR3 DNA reads TGTGCCAGCACCACCGACAGCTACGAGCAGTACTTC.

This chain connects TRBV6-6 to TRBJ2-2; TRBD2 agrees at 13 bases. The length of the CDR3 is 18 residues. V was pared by 5 bases and J by 2 bases, with 8 bases of the junction left unmatched. CDR1 is MNHNY, CDR2 SVGAGI, per germline (reference sequence). CDR3 coding DNA: TGTGCCAGCAGTCCGACTAGCGGGAGGCCCACAAACACCGGGGAGCTGTTTTTT. It specifies CASSPTSGRPTNTGELFF.

In this sample, this clone turned up once. The V and J genes are TRBV19 and TRBJ1-4, with D perhaps matching TRBD1 (5 bases). In germline, CDR1 is LNHDA, CDR2 SQIVND (reference sequence). The V end lost 8 bases, the J end lost 5 bases, and 12 bases lay between the germline ends. The CDR3 has 13 amino acids. The DNA for the CDR3 is TGTGCCAGTGCCGGGACCGCGAATGAAAAACTGTTTTTT. This codes for CASAGTANEKLFF.

This chain links TRBV27 with TRBJ2-7; 9 nucleotides line up with TRBD2. The CDR3 loop spans 15 amino acids. With V trimmed by 2 bases and J by 7 bases, 9 bases remained unmatched. The germline CDR1 and CDR2 sequences are MNHEY and SMNVEV (reference sequence). CDR3 nucleotide sequence: TGTGCCAGCAGTTTACAGCTAGCGGGGCCGGAAGAGCAGTACTTC. Its protein is CASSLQLAGPEEQYF.

This chain joins TRBV19 and TRBJ1-4; TRBD1 aligns across 9 bases. This CDR3 region has 14 residues. J gave up 7 bases and V 9 bases, and 9 bases lay outside the gene matches. CDR1 and CDR2 from the germline V gene are LNHDA and SQIVND (reference sequence). The CDR3 sequence is CASQSGQGGEKLFF. The CDR3 coding sequence is TGTGCCAGCCAGTCGGGACAGGGAGGTGAAAAACTGTTTTTT.

The rearrangement links TRBV29-1 to TRBJ2-3; 7 positions match TRBD1. Germline CDR1 reads SQVTM; CDR2 reads ANQGSEA. Trimming took 6 bases from V and 3 from J; bases not matched to a gene: 9. The CDR3 contains 14 residues. CDR3 sequence reads: CSVDLGGITDTQYF. The CDR3 DNA follows: TGCAGCGTGGACCTAGGGGGCATAACAGATACGCAGTATTTT.

The chain recombines TRBV19 with TRBJ1-6; tentative D call: TRBD1 (6 bases). CDR3 size: 17 residues. The V gene lost 5 bases and the J gene lost 9 bases, with 23 bases spanning the gap. CDR1 and CDR2 from the germline V gene are LNHDA and SQIVND (reference sequence). Written as DNA, the CDR3 is TGTGCCAGTAGTCTGGCCCACAACAGGGATAGTAGTTCACCCCTCCACTTT. Translating gives CASSLAHNRDSSSPLHF.

This clone was observed a handful of times. The rearrangement links TRBV2 to TRBJ2-1; TRBD1 matches 7 bases. Germline V lookup: CDR1 SNHLY, CDR2 FYNNEI. V lost 5 bases and J lost 6; bases outside the gene matches: 7. CDR3 length: 14 residues. CDR3 sequence: CASSRQGIGNEQFF. CDR3 in DNA: TGTGCCAGCAGTAGACAGGGTATTGGCAATGAGCAGTTCTTC.

This chain uses TRBV11-2 with TRBJ1-2, with D perhaps matching TRBD1 (6 bases). Germline-derived CDR1 and CDR2 are SGHAT and FQNNGV. The CDR3 is 15 residues long. Trimming removed 5 bases from V and 4 bases from J, with 17 bases in between. The chain's CDR3 is CASSVGGQIVYGYTF. The DNA for the CDR3 is TGTGCCAGCAGCGTGGGAGGACAGATTGTCTATGGCTACACCTTC.

This clone was recorded once. The rearrangement joins TRBV15 to TRBJ1-1, with D perhaps matching TRBD1 (5 bases). V was cut by 3 bases and J by 4 bases, with 18 bases left in between. The CDR3 has 16 residues. Germline V CDR1 and CDR2: LNHNV, YYDKDF (reference sequence). CDR3 in DNA: TGTGCCACCAGCAGGGACCGGTTGGGGGGGGGCACTGAAGCTTTCTTT. Translation: CATSRDRLGGGTEAFF.

The J gene is TRBJ1-2, the V gene TRBV4-3; no clear D. CDR1 and CDR2 from the germline V gene are LGHNA and YSLEER. CDR3 length: 14 residues. V lost 0 bases, J lost 1 base, and 6 bases lay in between. In nucleotides, the CDR3 is TGCGCCAGCAGCCAAGATGCCGATAACTATGGCTACACCTTC. Its translation is CASSQDADNYGYTF.

The V call is TRBV7-2, the J call TRBJ2-2, with 15 bases identical to TRBD2. This CDR3 is 18 amino acids long. Germline CDR1 and CDR2: SGHTA and FQGNSA. The ends lost 5 bases at V and 6 bases at J; junction bases unmatched: 10. This CDR3 reads CASSLRTSGRARAGELFF. The CDR3 DNA follows: TGTGCCAGCAGCCTCCGGACTAGCGGGAGGGCCAGGGCCGGGGAGCTGTTTTTT.

In its sample, this clone was seen a few times. The V and J genes are TRBV7-9 and TRBJ2-2; 13 bases align to TRBD2. The J segment lost 6 bases and the V segment lost 5 bases, leaving 6 bases of the junction unmatched. Germline V CDR1 and CDR2: SEHNR, FQNEAQ (reference sequence). This CDR3 contains 16 residues. CDR3 amino acids: CASSTTSGGAPGELFF. CDR3 DNA: TGTGCCAGCAGCACTACTAGCGGGGGGGCCCCCGGGGAGCTGTTTTTT.

A single count supports this clone. This chain connects TRBV6-1 to TRBJ2-7; 15 nucleotides align to TRBD2. The CDR3 extends over 18 amino acids. V was pared by 4 bases and J by 3 bases, with 10 bases of the junction left unmatched. CDR1 and CDR2 (germline): MNHNS, SASEGT. CDR3 amino acids: CASSALLGLAGGNYEQYF. For the CDR3, the DNA is TGTGCCAGCAGTGCCCTTCTAGGACTAGCGGGGGGGAACTACGAGCAGTACTTC.

The chain combines TRBV28 with TRBJ2-1; 11 nucleotides align to TRBD2. This CDR3 has 16 amino acids. With V trimmed by 7 bases and J by 4 bases, 9 bases remained unmatched. Germline V gives CDR1 MDHEN, CDR2 SYDVKM. The CDR3 sequence is CASNASGRKGYNEQFF. The CDR3 DNA is TGTGCCAGCAACGCTAGCGGGAGGAAGGGTTACAATGAGCAGTTCTTC.

This chain joins TRBV5-8 and TRBJ2-3; TRBD2 might be the D (6 bases). This CDR3 comprises 17 residues. Germline CDR1 is SGHTS and CDR2 is YDEGEE. V was cut by 4 bases and J by 3 bases, with 21 bases left in between. In nucleotides, the CDR3 is TGTGCCAGCAGCCCAATGCAGGCTAGCGAGAAGACAGATACGCAGTATTTT. Protein: CASSPMQASEKTDTQYF.

The chain is built from TRBV6-1 and TRBJ2-7; D may be TRBD1 (7 bases). The germline CDR1 and CDR2 sequences are MNHNS and SASEGT. V was pared by 3 bases and J by 7 bases, with 19 bases between. The CDR3 covers 15 residues. Written as DNA, the CDR3 is TGTGCCAGCAGTGATGCTAGGGCAGGGGGGAGGGAGCAGTACTTC. Amino acid sequence: CASSDARAGGREQYF.

This clone occurred a few times. The chain joins TRBV6-5 to TRBJ1-2; TRBD1 is a possible D gene (5 bases). CDR1 and CDR2 (germline): MNHEY, SVGAGI. The CDR3 spans 15 residues. Trimming shortened V by 7 bases and J by 0 bases, and 15 bases separated the two germline ends. CDR3 coding DNA: TGTGCCAGCACCATTCGGTGGGGGTCTAACTATGGCTACACCTTC. It specifies CASTIRWGSNYGYTF.

The chain carries TRBV11-2 and TRBJ2-3; TRBD2 agrees at 11 bases. The CDR3 runs to 15 residues. V lost 5 bases, J lost 5 bases, and 6 bases stayed unmatched. Germline CDR1 and CDR2: SGHAT and FQNNGV. The CDR3 is CASSTLAGGIDTQYF. The CDR3 nucleotides read TGTGCCAGCAGCACCTTAGCGGGGGGGATAGATACGCAGTATTTT.

Only a few counts were recorded for this clone. The chain has TRBV6-5 and TRBJ2-7; D is possibly TRBD1 (6 bases). The CDR3 extends over 15 amino acids. Germline CDR1 and CDR2: MNHEY and SVGAGI. V shed 2 bases and J shed 5 bases, with 16 bases lying between them. CDR3: CASSYLGGPSHEQYF. The CDR3 DNA sequence: TGTGCCAGCAGTTACCTTGGGGGCCCTTCCCACGAGCAGTACTTC.